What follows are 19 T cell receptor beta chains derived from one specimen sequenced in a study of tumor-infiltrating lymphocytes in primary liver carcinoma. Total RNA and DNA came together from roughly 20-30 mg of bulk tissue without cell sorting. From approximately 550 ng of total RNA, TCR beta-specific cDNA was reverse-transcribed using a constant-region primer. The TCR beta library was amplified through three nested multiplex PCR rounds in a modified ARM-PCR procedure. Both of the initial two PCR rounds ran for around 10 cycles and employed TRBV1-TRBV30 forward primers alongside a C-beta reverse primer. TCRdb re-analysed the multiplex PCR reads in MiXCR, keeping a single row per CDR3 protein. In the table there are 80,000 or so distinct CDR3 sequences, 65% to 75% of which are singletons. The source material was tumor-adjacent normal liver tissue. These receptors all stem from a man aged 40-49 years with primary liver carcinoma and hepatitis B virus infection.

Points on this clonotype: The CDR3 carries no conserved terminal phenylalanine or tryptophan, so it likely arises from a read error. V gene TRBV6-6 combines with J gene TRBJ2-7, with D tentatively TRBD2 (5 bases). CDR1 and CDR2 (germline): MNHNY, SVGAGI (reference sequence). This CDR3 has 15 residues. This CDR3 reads CVSSHNTYGNYEQYL. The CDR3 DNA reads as TGTGTCAGCAGTCACAACACCTACGGGAACTACGAGCAGTACTTA.

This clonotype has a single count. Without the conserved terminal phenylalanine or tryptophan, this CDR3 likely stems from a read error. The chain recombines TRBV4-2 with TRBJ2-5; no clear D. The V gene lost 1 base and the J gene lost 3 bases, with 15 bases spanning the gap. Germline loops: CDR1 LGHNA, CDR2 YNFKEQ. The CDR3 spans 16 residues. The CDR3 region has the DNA TGTGCCAGCAGCCAAGGGAGACTTGTACACAAAGAGACCCAGTACTTA. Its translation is CASSQGRLVHKETQYL.

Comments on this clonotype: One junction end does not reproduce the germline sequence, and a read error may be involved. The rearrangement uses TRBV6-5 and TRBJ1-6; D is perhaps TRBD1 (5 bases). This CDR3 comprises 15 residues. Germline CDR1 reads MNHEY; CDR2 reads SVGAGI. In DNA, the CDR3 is TGTGCCAGCAGTTACGAGCAGGGCCCTAATTCACCACTCCACTTT. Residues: CASSYEQGPNSPLHF.

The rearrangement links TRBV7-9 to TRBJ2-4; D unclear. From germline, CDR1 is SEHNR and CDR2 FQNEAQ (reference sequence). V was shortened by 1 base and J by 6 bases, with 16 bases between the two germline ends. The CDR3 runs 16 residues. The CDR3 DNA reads TGTGCCAGCAGCTTAGTTCCGGGTCCCATGGGAAACATTCAGTACTTC. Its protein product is CASSLVPGPMGNIQYF.

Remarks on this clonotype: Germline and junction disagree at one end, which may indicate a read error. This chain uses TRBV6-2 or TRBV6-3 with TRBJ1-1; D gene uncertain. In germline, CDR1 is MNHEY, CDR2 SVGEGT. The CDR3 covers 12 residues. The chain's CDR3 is CASGYIGTEAIF. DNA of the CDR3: TGTGCCAGCGGCTATATTGGCACTGAAGCTATCTTT.

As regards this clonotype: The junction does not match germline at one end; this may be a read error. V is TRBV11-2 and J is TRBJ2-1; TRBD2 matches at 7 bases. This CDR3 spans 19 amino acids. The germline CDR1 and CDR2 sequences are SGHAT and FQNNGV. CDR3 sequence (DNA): TGTGCCAGGAGCTTAGATGGGCGACTCAGCGGGACCCTTTACAATGAGCAGTCCTTC. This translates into CARSLDGRLSGTLYNEQSF.

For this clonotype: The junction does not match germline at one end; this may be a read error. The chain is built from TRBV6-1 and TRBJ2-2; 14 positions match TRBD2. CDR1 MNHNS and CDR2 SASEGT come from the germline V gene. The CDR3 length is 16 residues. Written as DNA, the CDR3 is TGTGGCAGCAGTTACAGACTAGCGGGAGGGCAAGGGGAGCTGTTTTTT. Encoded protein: CGSSYRLAGGQGELFF.

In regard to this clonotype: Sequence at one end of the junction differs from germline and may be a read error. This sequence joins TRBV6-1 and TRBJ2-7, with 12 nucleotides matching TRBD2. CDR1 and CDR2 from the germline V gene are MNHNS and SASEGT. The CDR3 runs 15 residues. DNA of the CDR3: TGTGCCAGCAGTGAAGCGACTAGCGGGAGTGACGAGCACTACTTC. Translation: CASSEATSGSDEHYF.

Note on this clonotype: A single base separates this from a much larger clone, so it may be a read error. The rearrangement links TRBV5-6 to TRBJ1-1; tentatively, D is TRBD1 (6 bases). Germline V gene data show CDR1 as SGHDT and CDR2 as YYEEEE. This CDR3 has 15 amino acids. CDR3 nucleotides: TGTGCCAGCAGCTTGGGGGGGACGGGGGCCCCTGAAACTTTCTTT. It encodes CASSLGGTGAPETFF.

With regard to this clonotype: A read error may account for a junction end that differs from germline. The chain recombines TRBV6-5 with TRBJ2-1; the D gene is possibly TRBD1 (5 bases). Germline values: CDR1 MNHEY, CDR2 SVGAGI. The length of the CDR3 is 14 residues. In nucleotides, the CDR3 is TGTGCCAGCAGTTACCTCACATGGGGCAATGAGCAGTCCTTC. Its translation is CASSYLTWGNEQSF.

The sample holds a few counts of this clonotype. As DNA, the CDR3 is TGCGCCGGTAGCCCCGGACAGCTAAGCACAGATACGCAGTATTTT. Protein: CAGSPGQLSTDTQYF. The chain carries TRBV5-1 and TRBJ2-3; D perhaps matches TRBD1 (6 bases). Germline CDR1 is SGHRS and CDR2 is YFSETQ. Trimming removed 10 bases from V and 0 bases from J, with 18 bases in between. This CDR3 spans 15 amino acids.

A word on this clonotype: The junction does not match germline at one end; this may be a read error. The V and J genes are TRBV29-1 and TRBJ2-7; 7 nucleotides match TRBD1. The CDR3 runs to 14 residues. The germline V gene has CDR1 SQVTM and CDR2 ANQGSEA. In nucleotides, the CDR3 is TGCAGCGCTGAAGGGGCCAGGGGGAAACGCGAGCAGTACTTC. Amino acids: CSAEGARGKREQYF.

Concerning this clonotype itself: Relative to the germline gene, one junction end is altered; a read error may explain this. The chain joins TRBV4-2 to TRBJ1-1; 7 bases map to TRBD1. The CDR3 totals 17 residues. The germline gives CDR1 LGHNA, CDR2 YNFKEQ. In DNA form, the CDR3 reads TGTCCCAGCAGCCAAGAGTACAGACAGGGTTTTTGGACTGAAGCCTTCTTT. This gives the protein CPSSQEYRQGFWTEAFF.

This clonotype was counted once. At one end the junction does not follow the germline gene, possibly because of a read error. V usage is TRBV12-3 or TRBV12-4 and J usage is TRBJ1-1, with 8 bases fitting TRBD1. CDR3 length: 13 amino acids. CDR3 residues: CASSLAGTGQGSF. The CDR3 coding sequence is TGTGCTAGCAGTTTAGCTGGTACCGGACAGGGAAGTTTT.

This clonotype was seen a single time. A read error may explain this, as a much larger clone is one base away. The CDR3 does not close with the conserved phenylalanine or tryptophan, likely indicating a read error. CDR3 DNA sequence: TGTGCCAGCAGTTTAAATGAAGCTTTCTTG. Translation: CASSLNEAFL. The V call is TRBV28, the J call TRBJ1-1; D is unresolved. CDR1 and CDR2 from the germline V gene are MDHEN and SYDVKM. Trimming cost V 2 bases and J 7 bases, with 2 bases left between them. The CDR3 has 10 amino acids.

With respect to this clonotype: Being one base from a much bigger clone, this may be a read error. The CDR3 loop is CASSRSGIETQYF. CDR3 DNA sequence: TGTGCCAGCAGCCGAAGCGGGATAGAGACCCAGTACTTC. The rearrangement uses TRBV12-3 or TRBV12-4 and TRBJ2-5; TRBD2 matches at 7 bases. This CDR3 is built from 13 residues. Unmatched junction bases numbered 5, after V lost 6 bases and J lost 4 bases.

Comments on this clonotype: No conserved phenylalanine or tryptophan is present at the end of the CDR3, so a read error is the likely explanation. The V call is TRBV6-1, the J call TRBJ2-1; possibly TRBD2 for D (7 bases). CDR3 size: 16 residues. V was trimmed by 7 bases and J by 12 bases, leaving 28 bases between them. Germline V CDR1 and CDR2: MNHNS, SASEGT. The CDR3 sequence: CASTLNWGGPGDVQFL. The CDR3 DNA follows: TGTGCCAGCACACTCAATTGGGGGGGGCCCGGGGATGTGCAGTTCCTC.

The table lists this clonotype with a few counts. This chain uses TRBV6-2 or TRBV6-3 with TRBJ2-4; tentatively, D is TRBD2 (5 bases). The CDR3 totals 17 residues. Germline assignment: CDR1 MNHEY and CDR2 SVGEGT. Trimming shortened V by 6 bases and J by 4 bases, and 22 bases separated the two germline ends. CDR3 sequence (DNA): TGTGCCAGCAGCCTCCCGGGGAGTTTGAGGGATAAAAACATTCAGTACTTC. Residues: CASSLPGSLRDKNIQYF.

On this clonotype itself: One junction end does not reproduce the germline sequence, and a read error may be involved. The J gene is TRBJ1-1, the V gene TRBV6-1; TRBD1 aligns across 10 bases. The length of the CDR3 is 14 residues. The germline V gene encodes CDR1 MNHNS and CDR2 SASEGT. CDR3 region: CTSRRQGAVTEALF. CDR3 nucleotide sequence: TGTACCAGTCGAAGACAGGGGGCTGTGACTGAAGCTCTCTTT.